These 27 T cell receptor beta chains originate from one sample sequenced in a study of metastatic and nonmetastatic thyroid tumors (dated by TCRdb to the early 2020s). Libraries were made using PCR. Sequenced using an Illumina HiSeq 4000. Clones were called with MiXCR by TCRdb after fastp trimmed the public reads at Q25, and only in-frame beta chains were retained. Present in this sample are 49,000 or so clones, about 25% of which were seen just once. In total, the top ten clones hold roughly 3.2% of the sample. No patient had received any treatment before thyroid surgery. Specimen: blood. These receptors were collected from a male donor with papillary thyroid cancer or a benign thyroid nodule (not recorded which). Some clones in this sample may be carry-over from other donors' samples.

In this sample, this clone turned up a few times. The CDR3 protein is CASTSTGGGVGNQPQHF. The DNA of the CDR3 is TGTGCCAGCACCTCGACAGGGGGCGGCGTAGGCAATCAGCCCCAGCATTTT. The rearrangement joins TRBV12-3 or TRBV12-4 to TRBJ1-5; 10 bases match TRBD1. V lost 7 bases to trimming and J lost 2 bases; unmatched junction nucleotides: 11. The CDR3 extends over 17 amino acids.

This clone was counted at least ten times. J is TRBJ2-2 and V is TRBV5-8; 9 nucleotides agree with TRBD2. Germline CDR1 and CDR2: SGHTS and YDEGEE. Germline trimming cut 4 bases from V and 0 bases from J; bases unmatched to any gene: 4. This CDR3 spans 16 amino acids. The CDR3 DNA follows: TGTGCCAGCAGCCTAGGACTAGCGCCGAACACCGGGGAGCTGTTTTTT. Its protein is CASSLGLAPNTGELFF.

The table lists this clone with many counts. The chain is built from TRBV2 and TRBJ2-7; 7 nucleotides align to TRBD2. The CDR3 is 14 residues long. V was pared by 6 bases and J by 5 bases, with 10 bases of the junction left unmatched. Per the germline V gene, CDR1 is SNHLY and CDR2 is FYNNEI. Here the CDR3 DNA reads TGTGCCAGCAGGACACTCCTACTAGCGAACGAGCAGTACTTC. Protein sequence: CASRTLLLANEQYF. Together with reference TRBV2 and TRBJ2-7, the CDR3 gives the full variable domain: EPEVTQTPSHQVTQMGQEVILRCVPISNHLYFYWYRQILGQKVEFLVSFYNNEISEKSEIFDDQFSVERPDGSNFTLKIRSTKLEDSAMYFCASRTLLLANEQYFGPGTRLTVT.

This clone was detected ten times or more. The chain recombines TRBV10-3 with TRBJ2-1; D gene ambiguous. The CDR3 runs to 15 residues. V gave up 2 bases and J gave up 1 base, with 9 bases separating them. Germline V gene data show CDR1 as ENHRY and CDR2 as SYGVKD. DNA of the CDR3: TGTGCCATCAGTGAGGTTGGCGGTTCCTACAATGAGCAGTTCTTC. It yields the protein CAISEVGGSYNEQFF.

Ten or more counts support this clone. The chain is built from TRBV5-5 and TRBJ2-1, with 11 bases matching TRBD2. CDR1 and CDR2 from the germline V gene are SGHKS and YYEKEE (reference sequence). There are 18 residues in the CDR3. The junction had 8 bases not matched to a gene; V was cut back by 3 bases and J by 0 bases. This CDR3 is CASSSRGSGRGSYNEQFF. The CDR3 DNA follows: TGTGCCAGCAGCTCCCGGGGTAGCGGGAGGGGCTCCTACAATGAGCAGTTCTTC.

This chain joins TRBV5-5 and TRBJ1-5; possible D gene TRBD1, 6 bases. The CDR3 sequence is 15 residues long. Germline-derived CDR1 and CDR2 are SGHKS and YYEKEE (reference sequence). V was cut by 3 bases and J by 3 bases, with 13 bases left in between. The CDR3 nucleotides read TGTGCCAGCAGCTCGACAGGACCGCTCAATCAGCCCCAGCATTTT. Protein sequence: CASSSTGPLNQPQHF.

The genes are TRBV5-1 and TRBJ1-1; D is uncertain. The CDR3 has 13 amino acids. The ends were cut back, 1 base at V and 1 base at J, with 5 bases in the middle. Germline loops: CDR1 SGHRS, CDR2 YFSETQ. For the CDR3, the DNA is TGCGCCAGCAGCTTGATCGAGAACACTGAAGCTTTCTTT. Its translation: CASSLIENTEAFF.

The rearrangement links TRBV20-1 to TRBJ1-5; weak D call: TRBD1 (5 bases). CDR1 DFQATT and CDR2 SNEGSKA come from the germline V gene (reference sequence). This CDR3 spans 14 amino acids. The germline V and J ends were trimmed by 3 bases and 4 bases, with 13 bases remaining between them. The CDR3 loop reads CSASGAGINQPQHF. The CDR3 DNA reads TGCAGTGCTAGTGGAGCAGGGATAAATCAGCCCCAGCATTTT.

This clone was seen more than once but under ten times. This rearrangement joins TRBV28 to TRBJ2-7, with D maybe TRBD2 (5 bases). The germline V gene has CDR1 MDHEN and CDR2 SYDVKM. The germline V and J ends were trimmed by 7 bases and 2 bases, with 15 bases remaining between them. The CDR3 length is 14 residues. The CDR3 loop reads CASNEGKGTYEQYF. CDR3 nucleotide sequence: TGTGCCAGCAACGAGGGTAAGGGAACCTACGAGCAGTACTTC.

Judged by abundance, this clone is medium-sized (0.01 to 0.1%). The chain links TRBV28 to TRBJ2-7; D unclear. The V end lost 6 bases, the J end lost 2 bases, and 17 bases lay between the germline ends. Germline loops: CDR1 MDHEN, CDR2 SYDVKM. The CDR3 runs to 15 residues. The DNA for the CDR3 is TGTGCCAGCAGAGCCCCTGTGGCTGGGGCCTACGAGCAGTACTTC. Its protein product is CASRAPVAGAYEQYF.

This clone has at least ten counts. The chain employs TRBV28 and TRBJ2-7; no clear D gene. The CDR3 sequence is 13 residues long. The V gene lost 2 bases and the J gene lost 0 bases, with 5 bases spanning the gap. Germline CDR1 reads MDHEN; CDR2 reads SYDVKM. As DNA, the CDR3 is TGTGCCAGCAGTTTACCGGACTCCTACGAGCAGTACTTC. It encodes CASSLPDSYEQYF.

The rearrangement joins TRBV11-1 to TRBJ2-1; TRBD2 agrees at 7 bases. Germline lookup yields CDR1 SGHAT and CDR2 FQDESV (reference sequence). V trimming: 5 bases; J trimming: 8 bases; junction bases outside the gene matches: 12. The CDR3 runs to 15 residues. CDR3 nucleotide sequence: TGTGCCAGCAGCGCAGGACTAGACCACATAGATGAGCAGTTCTTC. This codes for CASSAGLDHIDEQFF.

The V call is TRBV29-1, the J call TRBJ2-1; maybe TRBD1 (5 bases). This CDR3 contains 17 residues. V lost 3 bases, J lost 3 bases, and 21 bases lay in between. Germline-derived CDR1 and CDR2 are SQVTM and ANQGSEA. CDR3 DNA sequence: TGCAGCGTTGATTCTCCAGAGGCAGGGTCCTTCTACAATGAGCAGTTCTTC. Residues: CSVDSPEAGSFYNEQFF.

This clone was recorded many times. The V call is TRBV19, the J call TRBJ2-7, with 7 positions matching TRBD2. CDR3 length equals 14 residues. V trimming: 1 base; J trimming: 1 base; junction bases outside the gene matches: 1. Germline CDR1 reads LNHDA; CDR2 reads SQIVND (reference sequence). The CDR3 bases are TGTGCCAGTAGTATAGGGGGAGGGTCCTACGAGCAGTACTTC. Translating it yields CASSIGGGSYEQYF. Combining the CDR3 with reference TRBV19 and TRBJ2-7 gives the whole variable domain DGGITQSPKYLFRKEGQNVTLSCEQNLNHDAMYWYRQDPGQGLRLIYYSQIVNDFQKGDIAEGYSVSREKKESFPLTVTSAQKNPTAFYLCASSIGGGSYEQYFGPGTRLTVT.

This clone has at least ten counts. The V and J genes are TRBV7-2 and TRBJ2-1; TRBD2 agrees at 9 bases. The CDR3 loop spans 17 amino acids. CDR1 and CDR2 (germline): SGHTA, FQGNSA. V was pared by 2 bases and J by 8 bases, with 13 bases of the junction left unmatched. The CDR3 reads CASSLQVAGGPVDEQFF. CDR3 bases: TGTGCCAGCAGCTTACAGGTTGCGGGAGGGCCGGTCGATGAGCAGTTCTTC.

V is TRBV29-1 and J is TRBJ2-3; D perhaps matches TRBD1 (5 bases). The CDR3 runs 17 residues. Trimming removed 6 bases at V and 0 bases at J, with 22 bases between. CDR1 SQVTM and CDR2 ANQGSEA come from the germline V gene. Here the CDR3 DNA reads TGCAGCGTAACCTCAGATGGGGCGGTATTTAGCACAGATACGCAGTATTTT. As protein: CSVTSDGAVFSTDTQYF.

This clone was recorded many times. The V gene is TRBV9, the J gene TRBJ1-4; 7 positions match TRBD1. V lost 0 bases to trimming and J lost 6 bases; unmatched junction nucleotides: 5. CDR3 length: 15 amino acids. Germline V gene sequence: CDR1 SGDLS, CDR2 YYNGEE. The CDR3 nucleotides read TGTGCCAGCAGCGTAGTCAAAGGGGGCGATGAAAAACTGTTTTTT. It translates to CASSVVKGGDEKLFF.

V is TRBV20-1 and J is TRBJ1-3; no clear D. Deletions cut 0 bases from V and 2 bases from J, with 8 bases between. Germline V gene lookup returns CDR1 DFQATT and CDR2 SNEGSKA (reference sequence). CDR3 length equals 14 residues. CDR3 coding DNA: TGCAGTGCTAGAGATCACAGTGCTGGAAACACCATATATTTT. Its protein product is CSARDHSAGNTIYF.

This clone was detected only a few times. The CDR3 carries no conserved terminal phenylalanine or tryptophan, so it likely arises from a read error. This same CDR3 is encoded by further DNA sequences in the sample. The genes are TRBV6-5 and TRBJ1-2; TRBD1 is a possible D gene (5 bases). The germline gives CDR1 MNHEY, CDR2 SVGAGI. CDR3 length equals 13 residues. CDR3 protein: CASSSQGLNGYTL. CDR3 coding DNA: TGTGCCAGTAGTTCGCAGGGCTTAAATGGCTACACCCTC.

This clone has at least ten counts. The chain recombines TRBV6-1 with TRBJ1-1; no clear D gene. The length of the CDR3 is 13 residues. The ends were cut back, 6 bases at V and 4 bases at J, with 12 bases in the middle. CDR1 MNHNS and CDR2 SASEGT come from the germline V gene. This CDR3 reads CASRKGHITEAFF. The CDR3 DNA reads TGTGCCAGCAGAAAGGGTCATATCACTGAAGCTTTCTTT.

By proportion, this clone is medium-sized. CDR3 region: CAWERFYGYTF. CDR3 nucleotide sequence: TGTGCCTGGGAAAGATTCTATGGCTACACCTTC. This chain uses TRBV30 with TRBJ1-2; no clear D gene. The V gene lost 5 bases and the J gene lost 4 bases, with 8 bases spanning the gap. This CDR3 contains 11 residues. The germline gives CDR1 GTSNPN, CDR2 SVGIG (reference sequence).

At least ten counts were recorded for this clone. This chain joins TRBV7-3 and TRBJ2-3, with D possibly being TRBD1 or TRBD2 (6 bases each). In germline, CDR1 is SGHTA, CDR2 FQGTGA. With 4 bases removed from V and 0 bases from J, the gap between germline ends came to 14 bases. CDR3 length: 16 amino acids. Written as DNA, the CDR3 is TGTGCCAGCAGCTCGGGGGCGGTATCTAGCACAGATACGCAGTATTTT. Residues: CASSSGAVSSTDTQYF. Full variable domain (outside the CDR3, taken from reference TRBV7-3 and TRBJ2-3): GAGVSQTPSNKVTEKGKYVELRCDPISGHTALYWYRQSLGQGPEFLIYFQGTGAADDSGLPNDRFFAVRPEGSVSTLKIQRTERGDSAVYLCASSSGAVSSTDTQYFGPGTRLTVL.

This chain uses TRBV20-1 with TRBJ2-7; 8 bases agree with TRBD2. This CDR3 has 15 residues. Germline V lookup: CDR1 DFQATT, CDR2 SNEGSKA (reference sequence). J gave up 1 base and V 8 bases, and 13 bases lay outside the gene matches. CDR3 sequence: CSSRFGSGTSYEQYF. In DNA form, the CDR3 reads TGCAGTTCTCGCTTCGGTAGCGGGACATCCTACGAGCAGTACTTC.

Only a few counts were recorded for this clone. The chain uses TRBV13 and TRBJ1-1; TRBD1 is a possible D gene (6 bases). The CDR3 extends over 14 amino acids. CDR1 is PRHDT, CDR2 FYEKMQ, per germline (reference sequence). V shed 0 bases and J shed 4 bases, with 9 bases lying between them. In nucleotides, the CDR3 is TGTGCCAGCAGCTTAGGAAGGGGGAGCACTGAAGCTTTCTTT. Encoded protein: CASSLGRGSTEAFF.

The chain recombines TRBV6-1 with TRBJ2-5, with 10 bases matching TRBD1. Per the germline V gene, CDR1 is MNHNS and CDR2 is SASEGT. This CDR3 has 13 amino acids. After removal of 11 bases from V and 4 bases from J, the junction contained 7 bases not matched to a gene. CDR3 sequence (DNA): TGTGCCGGGGGACAGGGGTTTGGAGAGACCCAGTACTTC. Its protein product is CAGGQGFGETQYF.

This clone was recorded many times. The CDR3, as DNA: TGTGCCAGCACCTCCGATTCTGAAGGCTACACCTTC. Protein sequence: CASTSDSEGYTF. V and J are TRBV28 and TRBJ1-2; D unresolved. The CDR3 extends over 12 amino acids. Looked up from germline, CDR1 is MDHEN and CDR2 is SYDVKM. Trimming left V 7 bases short and J 8 bases short, with 14 bases between.

This clone was counted ten times or more. The CDR3 nucleotides read TGCAGTGCTAGAAGGGCACCAGCCTACGAGCAGTACTTC. The encoded protein is CSARRAPAYEQYF. The rearrangement joins TRBV20-1 to TRBJ2-7; D call uncertain. The germline gives CDR1 DFQATT, CDR2 SNEGSKA (reference sequence). V gave up 2 bases and J gave up 2 bases, with 10 bases separating them. This CDR3 is built from 13 residues.